The table lists the clone carrying this TCR beta chain with many counts. Antigen specificity is unknown. Using its own MiXCR run on the reads, TCRdb lists one record per CDR3 protein. The data contain fewer than 550,000 distinct CDR3 sequences, approximately 15% of them singletons. The data were obtained in a study of T cell repertoires in cytomegalovirus infection. Study-level background: Public TCR beta signatures provided an indication of both CMV infection and a matching HLA type.

Findings and limits, study-wide: Cumulative public TCR beta family frequency identified CMV carriers with the relevant HLA. There were HLA-C-restricted CMV-specific TCR beta clonotypes dominating the ex vivo response.

Trimming shortened V by 1 base and J by 9 bases, and 9 bases separated the two germline ends. The CDR3 spans 12 residues. This rearrangement joins TRBV12-3 or TRBV12-4 to TRBJ1-2; D is ambiguous. Sample: CD8+ T cells from PBMCs. The clonotype was recovered from a human donor in good health (CMV status not recorded). Some clones in this sample may be carry-over from other donors' samples. As DNA, the CDR3 is TGTGCCAGCAGTTTAGACGGGGTTCGCTACACCTTC. It encodes CASSLDGVRYTF.